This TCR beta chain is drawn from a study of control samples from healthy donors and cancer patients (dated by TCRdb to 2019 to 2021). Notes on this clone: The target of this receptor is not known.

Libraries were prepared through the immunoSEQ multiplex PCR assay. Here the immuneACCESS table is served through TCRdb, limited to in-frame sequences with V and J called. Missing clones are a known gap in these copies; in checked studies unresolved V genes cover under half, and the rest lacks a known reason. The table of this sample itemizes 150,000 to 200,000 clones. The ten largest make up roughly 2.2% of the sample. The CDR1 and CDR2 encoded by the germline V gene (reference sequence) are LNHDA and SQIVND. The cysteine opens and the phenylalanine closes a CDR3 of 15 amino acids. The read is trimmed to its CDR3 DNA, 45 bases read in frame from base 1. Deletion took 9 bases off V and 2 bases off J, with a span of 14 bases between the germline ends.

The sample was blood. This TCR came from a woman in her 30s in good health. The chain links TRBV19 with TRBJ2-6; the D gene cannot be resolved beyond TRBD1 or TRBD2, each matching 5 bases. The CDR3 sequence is CASTPRGAGANVLTF. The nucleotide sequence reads TGTGCCAGCACCCCCCGAGGGGCTGGGGCCAACGTCCTGACTTTC.